This T cell receptor (beta chain) was profiled in a study of shared clonotypes between healthy human individuals. A word on this clone: The antigen is undetermined.

The sorted-subset replicate PCRs were given about 210 ng DNA, which is some 29,000 T cell genomes. Assay used: immunoSEQ multiplex PCR; TCRdb lists only in-frame clones, some missing. The sample lists 2 million to 2.5 million clones; approximately 96% were seen once. V was trimmed by 7 bases and J by 5 bases, leaving 25 bases between them. Germline assignment: CDR1 SGHDT and CDR2 YYEEEE. The CDR3 is made up of 17 amino acids. Overall study findings and caveats: Across several donors, naive CD4 shared roughly 5%, naive CD8 over 3%, memory CD4 over 2%, memory CD8 0.35% to 0.5%. Shared clonotypes across all four donors exceeded non-shared ones in generation probability.

The CD4+ fraction was divided into a CD45RA+ naive subset and a CD45RA-negative memory subset. The clonotype originates from a man in his late teens or twenties in good health. Sequencing was performed on naive CD4+ T cells sorted from blood. Subset meaning: CD45RA+ positively selected. The genes are TRBV5-6 and TRBJ1-5, with a weak D call TRBD1 (6 bases). The CDR3 sequence is CASSRWKQGRMDQPQHF. Here the CDR3 DNA reads TGTGCCAGCTCCCGGTGGAAACAGGGACGTATGGATCAGCCCCAGCATTTT.